The subject of this entry is one T cell receptor beta chain. Its antigen remains unidentified. Genomic DNA per cell subset filled all wells of several immunoSEQ plates. The protocol was immunoSEQ multiplex PCR, while the TCRdb copy is restricted to in-frame clones and leaves out a portion. The sample carries 950,000 to 1,100,000 clones, roughly 75% recorded once. The sample originates from a study of shared clonotypes between healthy human individuals. This CDR3 region has 15 residues. Trimming removed 5 bases at V and 0 bases at J, with 10 bases between. The germline V gene has CDR1 SGHTA and CDR2 FQGNSA. Study findings and constraints: Rarefaction curves obtained for sorted subsets showed sequencing incomplete despite large depth.

The TCR comes from a young man in good health. The gene calls are TRBV7-2 and TRBJ2-2; no clear D. Sequenced material: memory CD4+ T cells sorted from blood. Subset denoted: CD45RA-negative fraction. The CDR3 nucleotides read TGTGCCAGCAGCCCGGTGGCACCGAACACCGGGGAGCTGTTTTTT. The encoded protein is CASSPVAPNTGELFF.